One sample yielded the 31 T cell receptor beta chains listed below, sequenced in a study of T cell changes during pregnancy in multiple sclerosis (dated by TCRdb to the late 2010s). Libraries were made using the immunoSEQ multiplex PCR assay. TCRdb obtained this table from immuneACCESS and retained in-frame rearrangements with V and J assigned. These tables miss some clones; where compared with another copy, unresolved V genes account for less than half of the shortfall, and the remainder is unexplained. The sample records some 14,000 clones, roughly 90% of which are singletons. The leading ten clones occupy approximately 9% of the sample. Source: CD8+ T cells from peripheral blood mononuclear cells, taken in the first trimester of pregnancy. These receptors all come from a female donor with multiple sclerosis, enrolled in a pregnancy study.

The DNA for the CDR3 is TGTGCCAGTAGTATTAACCCTAACAATGAGCAGTTCTTC. Its translation is CASSINPNNEQFF. This chain links TRBV19 with TRBJ2-1; D is uncertain. This CDR3 has 13 residues. CDR1 is LNHDA and CDR2 is SQIVND in the germline V gene (reference sequence). V dropped 3 bases and J dropped 5 bases, with 8 bases sitting between them. The full variable domain, in which reference TRBV19 and TRBJ2-1 provide the parts outside the CDR3, is DGGITQSPKYLFRKEGQNVTLSCEQNLNHDAMYWYRQDPGQGLRLIYYSQIVNDFQKGDIAEGYSVSREKKESFPLTVTSAQKNPTAFYLCASSINPNNEQFFGPGTRLTVL.

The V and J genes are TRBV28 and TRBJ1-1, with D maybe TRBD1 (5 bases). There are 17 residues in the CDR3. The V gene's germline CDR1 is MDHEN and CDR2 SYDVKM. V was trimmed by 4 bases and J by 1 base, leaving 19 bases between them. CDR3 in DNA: TGTGCCAGCAGTTCCCCCGGGGACTCCTCCGGGAACACTGAAGCTTTCTTT. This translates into CASSSPGDSSGNTEAFF.

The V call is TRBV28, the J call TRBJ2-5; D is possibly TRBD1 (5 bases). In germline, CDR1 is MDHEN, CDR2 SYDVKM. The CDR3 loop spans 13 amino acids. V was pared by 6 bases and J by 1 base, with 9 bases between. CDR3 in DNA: TGTGCCAGCAGCCGACAGATCCAAGAGACCCAGTACTTC. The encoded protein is CASSRQIQETQYF.

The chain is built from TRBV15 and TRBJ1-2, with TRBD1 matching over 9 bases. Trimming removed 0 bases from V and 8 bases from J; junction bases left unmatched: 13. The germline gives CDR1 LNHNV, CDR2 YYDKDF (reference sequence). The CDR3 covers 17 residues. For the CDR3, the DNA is TGTGCCACCAGCAGAGATATAGGGACAGGGACATCGCAAGGCTACACCTTC. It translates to CATSRDIGTGTSQGYTF.

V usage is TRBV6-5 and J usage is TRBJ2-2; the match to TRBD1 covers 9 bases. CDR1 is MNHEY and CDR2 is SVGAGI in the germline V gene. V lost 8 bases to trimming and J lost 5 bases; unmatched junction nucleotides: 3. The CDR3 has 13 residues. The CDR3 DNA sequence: TGTGCCAGCGGGACAGGGCATACCGGGGAGCTGTTTTTT. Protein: CASGTGHTGELFF.

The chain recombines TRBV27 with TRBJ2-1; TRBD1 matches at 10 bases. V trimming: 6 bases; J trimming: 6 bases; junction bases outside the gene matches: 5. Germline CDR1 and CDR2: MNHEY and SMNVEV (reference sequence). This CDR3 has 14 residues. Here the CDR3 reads CASSGTGVANEQFF. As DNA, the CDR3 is TGTGCCAGCAGCGGGACAGGGGTTGCCAATGAGCAGTTCTTC.

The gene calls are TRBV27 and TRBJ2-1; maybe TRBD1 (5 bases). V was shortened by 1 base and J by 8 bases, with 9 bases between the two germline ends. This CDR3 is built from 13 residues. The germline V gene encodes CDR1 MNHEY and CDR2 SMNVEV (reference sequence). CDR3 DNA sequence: TGTGCCAGCAGTTTATTAACAGGAGATGAGCAGTTCTTC. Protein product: CASSLLTGDEQFF.

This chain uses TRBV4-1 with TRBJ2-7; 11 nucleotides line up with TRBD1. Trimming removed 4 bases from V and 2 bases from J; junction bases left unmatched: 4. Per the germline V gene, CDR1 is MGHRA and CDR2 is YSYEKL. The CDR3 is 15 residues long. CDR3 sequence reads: CASSPLGQGAYEQYF. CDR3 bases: TGCGCCAGCAGCCCCTTGGGACAGGGGGCCTACGAGCAGTACTTC.

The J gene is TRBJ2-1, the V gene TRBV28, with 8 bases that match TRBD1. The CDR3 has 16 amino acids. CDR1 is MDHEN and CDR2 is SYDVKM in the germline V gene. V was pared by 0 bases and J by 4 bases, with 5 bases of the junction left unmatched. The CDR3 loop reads CASSLWGQVGYNEQFF. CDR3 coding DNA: TGTGCCAGCAGTTTATGGGGACAGGTGGGTTACAATGAGCAGTTCTTC. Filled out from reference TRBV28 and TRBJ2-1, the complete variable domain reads DVKVTQSSRYLVKRTGEKVFLECVQDMDHENMFWYRQDPGLGLRLIYFSYDVKMKEKGDIPEGYSVSREKKERFSLILESASTNQTSMYLCASSLWGQVGYNEQFFGPGTRLTVL.

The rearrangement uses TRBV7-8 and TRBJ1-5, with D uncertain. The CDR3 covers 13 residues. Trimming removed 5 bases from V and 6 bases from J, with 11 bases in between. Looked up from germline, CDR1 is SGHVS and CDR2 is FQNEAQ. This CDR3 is CASSLEVGQPQHF. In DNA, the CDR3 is TGTGCCAGCAGCCTGGAGGTCGGTCAGCCCCAGCATTTT.

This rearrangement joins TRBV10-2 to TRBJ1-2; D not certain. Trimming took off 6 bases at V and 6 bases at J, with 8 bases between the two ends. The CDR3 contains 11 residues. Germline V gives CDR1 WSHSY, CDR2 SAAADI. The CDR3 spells CASRELNGYTF. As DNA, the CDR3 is TGCGCCAGCAGAGAACTGAATGGCTACACCTTC.

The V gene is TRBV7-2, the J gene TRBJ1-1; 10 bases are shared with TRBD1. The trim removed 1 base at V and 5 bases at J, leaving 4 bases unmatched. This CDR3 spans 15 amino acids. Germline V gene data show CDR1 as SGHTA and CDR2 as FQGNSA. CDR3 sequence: CASSLGQGARTEAFF. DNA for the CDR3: TGTGCCAGCAGCTTAGGACAGGGGGCTCGTACTGAAGCTTTCTTT.

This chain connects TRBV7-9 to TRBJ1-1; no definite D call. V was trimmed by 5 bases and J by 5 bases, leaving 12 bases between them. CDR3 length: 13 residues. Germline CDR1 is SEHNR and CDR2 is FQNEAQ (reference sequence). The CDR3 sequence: CASSPRDDTEAFF. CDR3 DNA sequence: TGTGCCAGCAGCCCCCGGGATGATACTGAAGCTTTCTTT.

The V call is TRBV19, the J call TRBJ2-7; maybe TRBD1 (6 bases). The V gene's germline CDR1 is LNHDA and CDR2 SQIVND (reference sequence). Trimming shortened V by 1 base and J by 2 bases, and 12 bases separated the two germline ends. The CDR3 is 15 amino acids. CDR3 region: CASSIGTVGAYEQYF. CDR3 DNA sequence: TGTGCCAGTAGTATAGGGACAGTAGGAGCCTACGAGCAGTACTTC.

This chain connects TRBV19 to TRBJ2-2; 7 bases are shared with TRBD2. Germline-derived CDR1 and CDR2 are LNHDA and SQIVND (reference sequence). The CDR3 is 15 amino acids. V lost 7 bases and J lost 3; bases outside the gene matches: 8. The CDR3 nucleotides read TGTGCCAGTACCCGGCTAGCGGATTACACCGGGGAGCTGTTTTTT. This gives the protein CASTRLADYTGELFF.

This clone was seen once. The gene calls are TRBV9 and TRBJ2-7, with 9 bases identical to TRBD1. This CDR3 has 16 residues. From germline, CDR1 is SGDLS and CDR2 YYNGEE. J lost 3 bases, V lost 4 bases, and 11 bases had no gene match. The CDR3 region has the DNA TGTGCCAGCAGCCGGGGAGGAACAGGGGGCTTCTACGAGCAGTACTTC. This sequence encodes CASSRGGTGGFYEQYF.

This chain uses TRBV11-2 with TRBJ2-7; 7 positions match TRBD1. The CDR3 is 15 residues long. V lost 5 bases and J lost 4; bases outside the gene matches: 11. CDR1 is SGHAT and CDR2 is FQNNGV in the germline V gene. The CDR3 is CASSHWDRSPYEQYF. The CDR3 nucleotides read TGTGCCAGCAGCCATTGGGACAGAAGCCCATACGAGCAGTACTTC. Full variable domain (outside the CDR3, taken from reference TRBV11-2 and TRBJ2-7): EAGVAQSPRYKIIEKRQSVAFWCNPISGHATLYWYQQILGQGPKLLIQFQNNGVVDDSQLPKDRFSAERLKGVDSTLKIQPAKLEDSAVYLCASSHWDRSPYEQYFGPGTRLTVT.

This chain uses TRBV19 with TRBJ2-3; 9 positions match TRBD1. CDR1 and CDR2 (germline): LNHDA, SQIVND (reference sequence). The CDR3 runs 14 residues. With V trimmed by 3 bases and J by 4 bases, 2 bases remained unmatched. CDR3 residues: CASSITGGADTQYF. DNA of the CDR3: TGTGCCAGTAGTATCACAGGGGGCGCAGATACGCAGTATTTT.

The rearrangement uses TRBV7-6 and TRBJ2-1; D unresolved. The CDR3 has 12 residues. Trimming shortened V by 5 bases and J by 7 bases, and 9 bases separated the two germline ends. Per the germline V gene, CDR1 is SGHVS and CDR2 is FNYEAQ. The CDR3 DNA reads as TGTGCCAGCAGCCGTTCCGGGAATGAGCAGTTCTTC. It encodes CASSRSGNEQFF.

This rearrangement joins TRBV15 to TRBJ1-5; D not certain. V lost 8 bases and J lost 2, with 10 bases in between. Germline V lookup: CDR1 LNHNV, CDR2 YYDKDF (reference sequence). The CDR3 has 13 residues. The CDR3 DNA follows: TGTGCCACCGGAGGTTTTCGCAATCAGCCCCAGCATTTT. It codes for CATGGFRNQPQHF.

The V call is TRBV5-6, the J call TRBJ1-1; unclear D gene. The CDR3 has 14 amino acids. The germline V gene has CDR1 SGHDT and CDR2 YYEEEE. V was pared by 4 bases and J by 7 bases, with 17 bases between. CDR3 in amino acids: CASSPGGLYSEAFF. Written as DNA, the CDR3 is TGTGCCAGCAGCCCCGGAGGACTATATAGTGAAGCTTTCTTT.

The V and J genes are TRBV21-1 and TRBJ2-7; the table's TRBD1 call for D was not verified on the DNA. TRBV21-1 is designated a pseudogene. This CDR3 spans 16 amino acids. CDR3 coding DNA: TGTGCCAGCAGCAAAATCTGGGACAGGATGACCTACGAGCAGTACTTC. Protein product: CASSKIWDRMTYEQYF.

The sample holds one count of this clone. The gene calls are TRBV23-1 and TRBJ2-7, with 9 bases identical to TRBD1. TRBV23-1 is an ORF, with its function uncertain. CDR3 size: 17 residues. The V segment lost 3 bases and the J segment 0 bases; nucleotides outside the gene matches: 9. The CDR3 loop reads CASSHLAGQGPSYEQYF. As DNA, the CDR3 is TGCGCCAGCAGTCACCTTGCCGGACAGGGGCCCTCCTACGAGCAGTACTTC.

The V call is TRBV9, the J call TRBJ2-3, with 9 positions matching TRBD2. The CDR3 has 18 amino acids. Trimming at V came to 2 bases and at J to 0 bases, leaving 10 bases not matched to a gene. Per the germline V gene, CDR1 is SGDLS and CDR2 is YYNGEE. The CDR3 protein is CASSVPSKRGESTDTQYF. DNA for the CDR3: TGTGCCAGCAGCGTCCCGTCGAAGCGGGGGGAAAGCACAGATACGCAGTATTTT.

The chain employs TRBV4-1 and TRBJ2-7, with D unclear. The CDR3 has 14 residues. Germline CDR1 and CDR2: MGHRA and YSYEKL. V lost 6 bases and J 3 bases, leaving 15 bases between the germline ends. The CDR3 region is CASSYRTFGYEQYF. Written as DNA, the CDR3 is TGCGCCAGCAGTTATCGAACCTTCGGCTACGAGCAGTACTTC.

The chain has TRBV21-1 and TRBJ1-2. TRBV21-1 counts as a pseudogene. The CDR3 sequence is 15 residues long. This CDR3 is CALANYVGRYYGYTF. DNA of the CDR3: TGTGCCCTGGCGAACTACGTGGGGAGATACTATGGCTACACCTTC.

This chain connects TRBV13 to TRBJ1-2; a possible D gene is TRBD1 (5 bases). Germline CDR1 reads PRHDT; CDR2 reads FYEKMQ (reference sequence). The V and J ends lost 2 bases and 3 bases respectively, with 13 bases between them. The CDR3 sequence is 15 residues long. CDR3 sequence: CASSLPTAQHYGYTF. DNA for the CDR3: TGTGCCAGCAGCTTACCGACAGCACAACACTATGGCTACACCTTC.

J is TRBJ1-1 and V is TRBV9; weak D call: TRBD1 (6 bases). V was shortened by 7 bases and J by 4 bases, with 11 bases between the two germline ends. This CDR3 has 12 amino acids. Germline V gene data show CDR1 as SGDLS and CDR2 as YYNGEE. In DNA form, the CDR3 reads TGTGCCAGCTCCAGAGGGGGCACTGAAGCTTTCTTT. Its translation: CASSRGGTEAFF.

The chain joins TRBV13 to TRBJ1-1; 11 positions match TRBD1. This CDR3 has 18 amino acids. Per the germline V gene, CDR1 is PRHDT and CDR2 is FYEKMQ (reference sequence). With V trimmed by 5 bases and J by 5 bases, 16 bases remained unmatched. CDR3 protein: CASSPTIGTGGNATEAFF. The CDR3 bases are TGTGCCAGCAGCCCAACTATCGGGACAGGGGGTAATGCAACTGAAGCTTTCTTT.

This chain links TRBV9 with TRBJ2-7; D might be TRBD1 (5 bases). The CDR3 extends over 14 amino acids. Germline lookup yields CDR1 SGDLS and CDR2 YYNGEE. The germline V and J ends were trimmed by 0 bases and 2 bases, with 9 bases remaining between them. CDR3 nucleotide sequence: TGTGCCAGCAGCGTAGAGCCAGGGACCTACGAGCAGTACTTC. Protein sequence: CASSVEPGTYEQYF.

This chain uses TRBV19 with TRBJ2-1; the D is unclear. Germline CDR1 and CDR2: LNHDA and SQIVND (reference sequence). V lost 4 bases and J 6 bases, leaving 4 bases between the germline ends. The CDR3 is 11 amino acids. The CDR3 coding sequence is TGTGCCAGTAGTAGGAGCAATGAGCAGTTCTTC. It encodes CASSRSNEQFF.